This TCR beta chain was observed in a study of control samples from healthy donors and cancer patients. Method: immunoSEQ multiplex PCR; TCRdb's copy keeps in-frame clones and lacks some. The sample consists of 150,000 or so clones, roughly 94% of them appearing once. Sequenced input: blood. The receptor was derived from a man aged 40-49 years in good health.

CDR3 loop: CASSLMRDRGETQYF. DNA for the CDR3: TGTGCCAGCAGCTTAATGAGGGACAGGGGAGAGACCCAGTACTTC. V gene TRBV5-5 combines with J gene TRBJ2-5, with 10 bases that match TRBD1. V lost 2 bases, J lost 4 bases, and 5 bases stayed unmatched. The germline CDR1 and CDR2 sequences are SGHKS and YYEKEE (reference sequence). The CDR3 consists of 15 residues.